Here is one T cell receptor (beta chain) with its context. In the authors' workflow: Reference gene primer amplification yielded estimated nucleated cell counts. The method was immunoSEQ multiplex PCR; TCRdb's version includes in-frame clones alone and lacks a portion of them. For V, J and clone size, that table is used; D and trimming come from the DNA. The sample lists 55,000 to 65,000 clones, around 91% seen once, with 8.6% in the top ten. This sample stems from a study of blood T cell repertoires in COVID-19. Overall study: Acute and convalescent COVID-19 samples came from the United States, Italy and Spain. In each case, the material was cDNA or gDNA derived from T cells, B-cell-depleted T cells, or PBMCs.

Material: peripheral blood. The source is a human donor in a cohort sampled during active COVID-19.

The CDR3 is CASRRQGNTEAFF. CDR3 DNA: TGCGCCAGCAGGCGCCAGGGGAACACTGAAGCTTTCTTT. The gene calls are TRBV10-2 and TRBJ1-1; TRBD1 is a possible D gene (5 bases). This CDR3 spans 13 amino acids. CDR1 WSHSY and CDR2 SAAADI come from the germline V gene. V lost 6 bases and J lost 1, with 9 bases in between.